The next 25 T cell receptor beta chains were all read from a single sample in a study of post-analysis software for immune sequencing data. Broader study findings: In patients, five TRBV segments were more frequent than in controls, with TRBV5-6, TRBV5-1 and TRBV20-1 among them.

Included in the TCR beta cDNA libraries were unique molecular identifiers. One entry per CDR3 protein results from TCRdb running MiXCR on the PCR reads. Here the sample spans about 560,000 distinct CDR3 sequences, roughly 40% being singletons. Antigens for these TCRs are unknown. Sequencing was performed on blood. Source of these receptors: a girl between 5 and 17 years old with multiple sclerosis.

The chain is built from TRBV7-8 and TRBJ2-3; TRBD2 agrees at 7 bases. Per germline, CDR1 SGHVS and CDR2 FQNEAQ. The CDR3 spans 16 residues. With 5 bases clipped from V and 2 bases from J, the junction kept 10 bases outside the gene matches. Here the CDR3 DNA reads TGTGCCAGCAGCCCACAGACCCGGGGGGTCACAGATACGCAGTATTTT. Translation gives CASSPQTRGVTDTQYF.

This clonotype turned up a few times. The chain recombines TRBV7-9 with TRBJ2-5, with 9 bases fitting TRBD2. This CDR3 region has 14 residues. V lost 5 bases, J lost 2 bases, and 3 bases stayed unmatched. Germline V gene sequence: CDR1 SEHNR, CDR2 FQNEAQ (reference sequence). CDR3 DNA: TGTGCCAGCAGCCGACTAGCGGTACAAGAGACCCAGTACTTC. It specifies CASSRLAVQETQYF.

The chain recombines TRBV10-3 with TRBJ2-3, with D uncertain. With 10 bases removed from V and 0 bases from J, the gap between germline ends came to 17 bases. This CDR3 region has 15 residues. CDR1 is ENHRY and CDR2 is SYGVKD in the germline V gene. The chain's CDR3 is CATYHKRASTDTQYF. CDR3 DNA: TGTGCCACTTACCACAAGCGAGCAAGCACAGATACGCAGTATTTT.

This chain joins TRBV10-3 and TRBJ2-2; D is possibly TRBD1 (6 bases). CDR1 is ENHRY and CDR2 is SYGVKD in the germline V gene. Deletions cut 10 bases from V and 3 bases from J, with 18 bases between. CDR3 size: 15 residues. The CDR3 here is CATTPWDTYTGELFF. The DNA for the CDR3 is TGTGCCACCACTCCCTGGGACACTTACACCGGGGAGCTGTTTTTT.

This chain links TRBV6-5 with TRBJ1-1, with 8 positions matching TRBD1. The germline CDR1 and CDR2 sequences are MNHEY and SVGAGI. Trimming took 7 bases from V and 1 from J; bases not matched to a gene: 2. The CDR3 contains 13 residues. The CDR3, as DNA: TGTGCCAGCATAGACAGGGGGAACACTGAAGCTTTCTTT. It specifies CASIDRGNTEAFF.

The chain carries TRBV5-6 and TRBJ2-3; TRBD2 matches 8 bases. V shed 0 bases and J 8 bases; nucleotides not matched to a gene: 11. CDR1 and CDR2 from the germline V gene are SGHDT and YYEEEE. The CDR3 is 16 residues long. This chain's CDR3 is CASSLDFERELSTQYF. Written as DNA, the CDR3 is TGTGCCAGCAGCTTGGATTTCGAGCGGGAGTTATCTACGCAGTATTTT.

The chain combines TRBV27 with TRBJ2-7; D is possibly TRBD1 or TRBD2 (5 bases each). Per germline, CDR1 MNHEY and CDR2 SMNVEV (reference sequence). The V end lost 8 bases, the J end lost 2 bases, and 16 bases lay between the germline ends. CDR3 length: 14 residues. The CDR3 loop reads CASALRVGPYEQYF. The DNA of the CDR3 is TGTGCCAGCGCCCTGCGAGTGGGACCCTACGAGCAGTACTTC.

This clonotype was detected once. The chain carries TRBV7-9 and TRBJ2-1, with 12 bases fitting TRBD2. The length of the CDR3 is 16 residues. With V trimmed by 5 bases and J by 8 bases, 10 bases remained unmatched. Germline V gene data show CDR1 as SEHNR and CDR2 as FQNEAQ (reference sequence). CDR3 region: CASSPRLAGGPHEQFF. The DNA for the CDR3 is TGTGCCAGCAGCCCCCGGCTAGCGGGAGGGCCGCATGAGCAGTTCTTC.

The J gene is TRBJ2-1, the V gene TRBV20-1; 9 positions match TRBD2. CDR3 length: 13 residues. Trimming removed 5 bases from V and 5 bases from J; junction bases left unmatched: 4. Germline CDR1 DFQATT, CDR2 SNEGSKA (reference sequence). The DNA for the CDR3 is TGCAGTGCTGCTAGGACTAGCGACAATGAGCAGTTCTTC. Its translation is CSAARTSDNEQFF.

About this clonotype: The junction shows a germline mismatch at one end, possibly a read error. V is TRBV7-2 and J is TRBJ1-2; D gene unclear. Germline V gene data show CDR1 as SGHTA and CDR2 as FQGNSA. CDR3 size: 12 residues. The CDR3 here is CAGSLEGYGYTF. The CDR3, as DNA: TGTGCCGGCAGCTTAGAGGGATACGGCTACACCTTC.

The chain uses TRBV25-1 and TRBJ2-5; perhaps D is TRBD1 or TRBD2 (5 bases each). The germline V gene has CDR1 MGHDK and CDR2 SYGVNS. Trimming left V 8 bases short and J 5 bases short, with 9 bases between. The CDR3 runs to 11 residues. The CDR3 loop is CASQRGETQYF. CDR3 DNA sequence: TGTGCCAGCCAGAGGGGTGAGACCCAGTACTTC. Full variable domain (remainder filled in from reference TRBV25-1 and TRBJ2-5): EADIYQTPRYLVIGTGKKITLECSQTMGHDKMYWYQQDPGMELHLIHYSYGVNSTEKGDLSSESTVSRIRTEHFPLTLESARPSHTSQYLCASQRGETQYFGPGTRLLVL.

The CDR3 sequence is CASTSLETGELFF. In DNA form, the CDR3 reads TGTGCCAGCACCTCCCTGGAAACCGGGGAGCTGTTTTTT. This rearrangement joins TRBV7-9 to TRBJ2-2; D is ambiguous. V lost 7 bases and J 5 bases, leaving 11 bases between the germline ends. CDR3 length: 13 amino acids. The V gene's germline CDR1 is SEHNR and CDR2 FQNEAQ (reference sequence). Using reference TRBV7-9 and TRBJ2-2 for the parts outside the CDR3, the full variable domain is DTGVSQNPRHKITKRGQNVTFRCDPISEHNRLYWYRQTLGQGPEFLTYFQNEAQLEKSRLLSDRFSAERPKGSFSTLEIQRTEQGDSAMYLCASTSLETGELFFGEGSRLTVL.

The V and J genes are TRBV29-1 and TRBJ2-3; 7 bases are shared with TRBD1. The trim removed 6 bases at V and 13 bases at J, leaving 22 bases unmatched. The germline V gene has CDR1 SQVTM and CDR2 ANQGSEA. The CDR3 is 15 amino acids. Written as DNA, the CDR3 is TGCAGCGTCGATGAGACGGGGTTTGAGAGGGGACAGAAGTATTTT. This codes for CSVDETGFERGQKYF.

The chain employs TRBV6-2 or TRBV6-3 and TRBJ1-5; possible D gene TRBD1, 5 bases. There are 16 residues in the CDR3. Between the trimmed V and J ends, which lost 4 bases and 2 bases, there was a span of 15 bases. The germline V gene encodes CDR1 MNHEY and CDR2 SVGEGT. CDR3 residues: CASSWDPGEGNQPQHF. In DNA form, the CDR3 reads TGTGCCAGCAGTTGGGACCCTGGCGAGGGCAATCAGCCCCAGCATTTT.

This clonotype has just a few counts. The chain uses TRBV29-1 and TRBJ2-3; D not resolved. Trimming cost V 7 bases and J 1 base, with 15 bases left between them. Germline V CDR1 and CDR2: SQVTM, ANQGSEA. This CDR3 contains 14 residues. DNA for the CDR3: TGCAGCGCAGACCTGCCCGGAGGCACAGATACGCAGTATTTT. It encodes CSADLPGGTDTQYF.

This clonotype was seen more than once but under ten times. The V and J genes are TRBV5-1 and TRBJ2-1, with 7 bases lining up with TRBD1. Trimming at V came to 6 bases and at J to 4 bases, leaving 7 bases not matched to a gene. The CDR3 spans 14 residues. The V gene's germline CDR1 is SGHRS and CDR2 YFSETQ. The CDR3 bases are TGCGCCAGCACTACAGGGGTAGGTTACAATGAGCAGTTCTTC. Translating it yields CASTTGVGYNEQFF.

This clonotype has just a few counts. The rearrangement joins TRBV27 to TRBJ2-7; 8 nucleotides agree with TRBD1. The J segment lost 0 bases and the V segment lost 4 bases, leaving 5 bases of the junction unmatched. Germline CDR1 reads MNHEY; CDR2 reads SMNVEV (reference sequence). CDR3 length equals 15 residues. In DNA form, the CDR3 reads TGTGCCAGCAGTTCCGGACAGGGATCCTCCTACGAGCAGTACTTC. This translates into CASSSGQGSSYEQYF.

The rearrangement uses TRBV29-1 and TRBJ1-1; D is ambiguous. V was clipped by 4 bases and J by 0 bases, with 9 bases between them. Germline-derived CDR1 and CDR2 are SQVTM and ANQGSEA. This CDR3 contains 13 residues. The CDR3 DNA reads TGCAGCGTTGTAGGGCAGATGAACACTGAAGCTTTCTTT. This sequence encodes CSVVGQMNTEAFF.

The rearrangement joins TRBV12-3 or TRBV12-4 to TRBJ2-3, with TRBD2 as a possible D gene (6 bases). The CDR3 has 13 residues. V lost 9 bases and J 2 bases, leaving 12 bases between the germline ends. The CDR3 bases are TGTGCCAGTATGGGCGGGATCACAGATACGCAGTATTTT. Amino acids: CASMGGITDTQYF.

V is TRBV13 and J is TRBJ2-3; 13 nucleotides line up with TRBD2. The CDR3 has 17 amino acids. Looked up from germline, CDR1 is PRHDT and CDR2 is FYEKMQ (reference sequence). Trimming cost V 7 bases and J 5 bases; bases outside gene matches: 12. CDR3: CASTINPGLAGVDTQYF. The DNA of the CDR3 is TGTGCCAGCACCATAAACCCCGGACTAGCGGGGGTAGATACGCAGTATTTT.

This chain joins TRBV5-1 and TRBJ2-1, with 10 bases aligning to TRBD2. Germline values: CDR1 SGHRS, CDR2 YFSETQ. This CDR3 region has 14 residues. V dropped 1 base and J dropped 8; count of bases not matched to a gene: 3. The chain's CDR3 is CASSLTSGIDEQFF. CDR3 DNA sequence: TGCGCCAGCAGCTTGACTAGCGGGATCGATGAGCAGTTCTTC. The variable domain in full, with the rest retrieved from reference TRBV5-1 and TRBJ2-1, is KAGVTQTPRYLIKTRGQQVTLSCSPISGHRSVSWYQQTPGQGLQFLFEYFSETQRNKGNFPGRFSGRQFSNSRSEMNVSTLELGDSALYLCASSLTSGIDEQFFGPGTRLTVL.

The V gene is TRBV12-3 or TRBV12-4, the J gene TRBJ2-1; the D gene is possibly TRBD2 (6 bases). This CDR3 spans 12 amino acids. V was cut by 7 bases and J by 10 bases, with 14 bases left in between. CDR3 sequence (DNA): TGTGCCAGCACCGCTTCGGGGGTCGAGCAGTTCTTC. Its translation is CASTASGVEQFF.

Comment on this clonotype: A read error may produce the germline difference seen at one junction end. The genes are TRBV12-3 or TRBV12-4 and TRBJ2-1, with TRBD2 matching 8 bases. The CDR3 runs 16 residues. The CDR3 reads CAGSSPSGSPYNEQFF. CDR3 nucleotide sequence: TGTGCCGGCAGTTCCCCCAGCGGGAGTCCCTACAATGAGCAGTTCTTC.

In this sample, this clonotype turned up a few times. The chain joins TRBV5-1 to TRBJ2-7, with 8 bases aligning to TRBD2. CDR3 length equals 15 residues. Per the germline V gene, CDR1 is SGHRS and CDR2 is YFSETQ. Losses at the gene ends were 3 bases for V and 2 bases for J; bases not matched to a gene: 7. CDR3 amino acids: CASSSGGVTTYEQYF. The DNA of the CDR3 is TGCGCCAGCAGCTCGGGGGGGGTGACCACCTACGAGCAGTACTTC. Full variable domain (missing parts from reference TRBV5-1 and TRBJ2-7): KAGVTQTPRYLIKTRGQQVTLSCSPISGHRSVSWYQQTPGQGLQFLFEYFSETQRNKGNFPGRFSGRQFSNSRSEMNVSTLELGDSALYLCASSSGGVTTYEQYFGPGTRLTVT.

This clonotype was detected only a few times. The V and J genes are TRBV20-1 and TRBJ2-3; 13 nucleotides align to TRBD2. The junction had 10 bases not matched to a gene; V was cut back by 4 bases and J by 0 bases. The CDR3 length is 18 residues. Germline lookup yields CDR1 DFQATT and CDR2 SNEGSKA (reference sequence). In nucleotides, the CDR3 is TGCAGTGCTACCCCAACTAGCGGGGGGGCCCCTAGCACAGATACGCAGTATTTT. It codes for CSATPTSGGAPSTDTQYF.